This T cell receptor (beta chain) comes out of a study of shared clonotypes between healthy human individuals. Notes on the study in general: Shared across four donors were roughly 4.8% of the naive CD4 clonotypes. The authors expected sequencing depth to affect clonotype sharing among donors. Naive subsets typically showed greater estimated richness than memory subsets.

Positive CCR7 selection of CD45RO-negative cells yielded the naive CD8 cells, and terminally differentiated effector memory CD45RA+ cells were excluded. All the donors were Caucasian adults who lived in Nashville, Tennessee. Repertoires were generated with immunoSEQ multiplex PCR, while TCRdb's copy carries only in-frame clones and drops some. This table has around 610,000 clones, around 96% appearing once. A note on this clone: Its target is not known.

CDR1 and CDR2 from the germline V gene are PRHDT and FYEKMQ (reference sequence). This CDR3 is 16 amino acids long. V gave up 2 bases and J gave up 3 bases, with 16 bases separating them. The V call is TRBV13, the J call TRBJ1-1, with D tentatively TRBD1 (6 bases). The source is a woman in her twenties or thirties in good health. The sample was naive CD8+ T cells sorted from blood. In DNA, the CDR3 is TGTGCCAGCAGCTTATTTATTTCCGGACAGTACACTGAAGCTTTCTTT. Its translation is CASSLFISGQYTEAFF.